Shown below are 23 T cell receptor beta chains from a single sample sequenced in a study of CXCR3-negative and CXCR3-positive naive CD8 T cells. The authors made the TRB cDNA libraries by 5' RACE using UMI labels. Following a re-call of the 5' RACE reads, TCRdb has one entry per CDR3 protein and lacks DNA. The specimen's table records around 60,000 distinct CDR3 sequences. The sample was naive CXCR3- CD8+ T cells from blood. Specified subset: CD45RO-CCR7+CD27+CD95- naive CD8+ T cells lacking CXCR3 (TNR3-). The origin of the receptors is a human donor in good health. Some clones in this sample may be carry-over from other donors' samples.

The gene calls are TRBV6-5 and TRBJ2-7. The CDR3 is made up of 13 amino acids. Germline V gives CDR1 MNHEY, CDR2 SVGAGI. Here the CDR3 reads CASSYFASYEQYF.

V and J are TRBV12-3 or TRBV12-4 and TRBJ2-3; TCRdb designates TRBD2, a call that cannot be tested without DNA. This CDR3 contains 14 residues. CDR3 protein: CASTLSGGTDTQYF.

V gene TRBV29-1 combines with J gene TRBJ2-3; TCRdb gives TRBD1 as the D gene, but with no DNA this cannot be confirmed. The germline V gene has CDR1 SQVTM and CDR2 ANQGSEA. The CDR3 is made up of 15 amino acids. CDR3 sequence reads: CSVDGQGYSTDTQYF.

The chain joins TRBV12-3 or TRBV12-4 to TRBJ1-1; TCRdb reports TRBD1, a call that lacks DNA to check it against. The CDR3 loop spans 14 amino acids. The CDR3 protein is CASRTTGVLSEAFF.

The V call is TRBV3-1, the J call TRBJ2-7; TCRdb indicates TRBD2, and absent DNA this call remains unverified. This CDR3 has 16 amino acids. The germline CDR1 and CDR2 sequences are LGHDT and YNNKEL (reference sequence). This chain's CDR3 is CASSQGRLAGVDEQYF.

V gene TRBV29-1 combines with J gene TRBJ2-7; as DNA is missing, the TRBD1 call by TCRdb cannot be tested. The germline gives CDR1 SQVTM, CDR2 ANQGSEA. The CDR3 sequence is 15 residues long. The CDR3 spells CSVEHRGPNSYEQYF.

This chain links TRBV4-1 with TRBJ2-6. The CDR3 runs 14 residues. Germline V CDR1 and CDR2: MGHRA, YSYEKL. CDR3 loop: CASSPNSGANVLTF.

This sequence joins TRBV15 and TRBJ2-5; as DNA is missing, the TRBD2 call by TCRdb cannot be tested. The germline CDR1 and CDR2 sequences are LNHNV and YYDKDF (reference sequence). The CDR3 extends over 15 amino acids. The CDR3 loop is CATSMLTSWEETQYF.

The chain is built from TRBV7-9 and TRBJ2-7; no DNA is available, so the TRBD1 call from TCRdb remains unchecked. Per germline, CDR1 SEHNR and CDR2 FQNEAQ (reference sequence). The CDR3 has 14 residues. The CDR3 loop reads CASSFDWGGYEQYF.

V gene TRBV11-2 combines with J gene TRBJ2-5; the TCRdb D gene call, TRBD1, has no DNA to confirm it. CDR1 and CDR2 from the germline V gene are SGHAT and FQNNGV. This CDR3 has 15 amino acids. The CDR3 sequence: CASSLGGGPAETQYF. Complete variable domain (other parts from reference TRBV11-2 and TRBJ2-5): EAGVAQSPRYKIIEKRQSVAFWCNPISGHATLYWYQQILGQGPKLLIQFQNNGVVDDSQLPKDRFSAERLKGVDSTLKIQPAKLEDSAVYLCASSLGGGPAETQYFGPGTRLLVL.

CDR3 loop: CASSLVLFGGAEQYF. The rearrangement joins TRBV5-1 to TRBJ2-7; TCRdb's D gene call, TRBD1, goes unchecked for lack of DNA. The CDR3 is 15 residues long. Germline V lookup: CDR1 SGHRS, CDR2 YFSETQ.

The J gene is TRBJ2-5, the V gene TRBV18. Germline V lookup: CDR1 KGHSH, CDR2 LQKENI. This CDR3 spans 12 amino acids. The CDR3 region is CASSPPGETQYF. The variable domain in full, with the rest retrieved from reference TRBV18 and TRBJ2-5, is NAGVMQNPRHLVRRRGQEARLRCSPMKGHSHVYWYRQLPEEGLKFMVYLQKENIIDESGMPKERFSAEFPKEGPSILRIQQVVRGDSAAYFCASSPPGETQYFGPGTRLLVL.

The chain couples TRBV29-1 to TRBJ2-1. Germline CDR1 SQVTM, CDR2 ANQGSEA. The CDR3 sequence is 13 residues long. CDR3 loop: CSVVDLDMAEQFF.

The chain employs TRBV7-6 and TRBJ2-1. The CDR3 has 16 amino acids. Germline V lookup: CDR1 SGHVS, CDR2 FNYEAQ. Here the CDR3 reads CASSWRSGLSHNEQFF.

The chain has TRBV29-1 and TRBJ1-2. CDR1 and CDR2 from the germline V gene are SQVTM and ANQGSEA. The CDR3 totals 13 residues. CDR3 residues: CSVSDETNYGYTF.

CDR3 sequence: CASTALGLPTDTQYF. The chain has TRBV5-1 and TRBJ2-3; no DNA is available, so the TRBD2 call from TCRdb remains unchecked. Germline V CDR1 and CDR2: SGHRS, YFSETQ. The CDR3 consists of 15 residues.

This chain joins TRBV29-1 and TRBJ2-7; TCRdb lists TRBD1, though no DNA is available to test this call. Germline CDR1 reads SQVTM; CDR2 reads ANQGSEA. The CDR3 loop spans 14 amino acids. The CDR3: CSVEVNPPQGTQYF.

V is TRBV5-1 and J is TRBJ2-3. The CDR3 spans 13 residues. Germline V gives CDR1 SGHRS, CDR2 YFSETQ. CDR3 sequence: CASSLEGTDTQYF.

This chain connects TRBV7-9 to TRBJ2-1; with no DNA, the TCRdb D assignment of TRBD1 cannot be verified. The germline V gene encodes CDR1 SEHNR and CDR2 FQNEAQ (reference sequence). The CDR3 length is 15 residues. The CDR3 region is CASSLPGQGTHEQFF.

The genes are TRBV7-2 and TRBJ2-7; TCRdb names TRBD1, which stays unverified in the absence of DNA. CDR1 and CDR2 from the germline V gene are SGHTA and FQGNSA. The CDR3 consists of 14 residues. This CDR3 reads CASTPPGFFYEQYF.

The J gene is TRBJ2-6, the V gene TRBV6-5. This CDR3 has 16 amino acids. In germline, CDR1 is MNHEY, CDR2 SVGAGI. CDR3 sequence: CASSYSFGSGANVLTF.

The V call is TRBV20-1, the J call TRBJ2-5; TCRdb calls TRBD2, which cannot be checked without DNA. The CDR3 runs to 13 residues. Per the germline V gene, CDR1 is DFQATT and CDR2 is SNEGSKA (reference sequence). CDR3 loop: CSAIAGGPETQYF.

The genes are TRBV7-2 and TRBJ2-1; with no DNA, the TCRdb D assignment of TRBD2 cannot be verified. CDR1 is SGHTA and CDR2 is FQGNSA in the germline V gene. The CDR3 consists of 16 residues. The CDR3 loop is CASSLEGGGALVEQFF.